These 16 T cell receptor beta chains originate from one sample sequenced in a study of cytomegalovirus exposure and HLA in healthy donors. PCR amplification relied on 60 Vbeta primers (plus 13 Jbeta primers). The method was immunoSEQ multiplex PCR; TCRdb's version includes in-frame clones alone and lacks a portion of them. This sample has about 150,000 clones; about 68% occur once, and the top ten carry around 2.3%. Source material: PBMCs. These receptors were taken from a man aged 25 to 40 in good health and CMV-seronegative.

The rearrangement uses TRBV7-9 and TRBJ1-4; 8 nucleotides match TRBD1. Germline V gene data show CDR1 as SEHNR and CDR2 as FQNEAQ (reference sequence). The V gene end was trimmed by 2 bases and the J gene end by 0 bases; junction bases not matched to a gene: 11. The CDR3 covers 19 residues. CDR3 region: CASSLTPGTGDSTNEKLFF. CDR3 sequence (DNA): TGTGCCAGCAGCTTAACCCCAGGGACAGGAGATTCAACTAATGAAAAACTGTTTTTT.

This clone was seen only once. The chain links TRBV7-9 to TRBJ2-7, with 9 nucleotides matching TRBD1. This CDR3 has 17 amino acids. With V trimmed by 2 bases and J by 4 bases, 12 bases remained unmatched. Germline V gives CDR1 SEHNR, CDR2 FQNEAQ (reference sequence). CDR3 residues: CASSLSEQGASEYEQYF. The DNA for the CDR3 is TGTGCCAGCAGCTTATCCGAACAGGGGGCGAGTGAGTACGAGCAGTACTTC.

The chain couples TRBV5-1 to TRBJ2-1; D is undetermined. Looked up from germline, CDR1 is SGHRS and CDR2 is YFSETQ. V lost 7 bases and J 3 bases, leaving 5 bases between the germline ends. The CDR3 has 11 amino acids. CDR3 in DNA: TGCGCCAGCCAAATCTACAATGAGCAGTTCTTC. This gives the protein CASQIYNEQFF.

J is TRBJ1-3 and V is TRBV4-3; D not resolved. This CDR3 contains 15 residues. CDR1 and CDR2 (germline): LGHNA, YSLEER. V was cut by 3 bases and J by 3 bases, with 12 bases left in between. CDR3 amino acids: CASSHNGLFGNTIYF. Here the CDR3 DNA reads TGCGCCAGCAGCCACAACGGGTTGTTTGGAAACACCATATATTTT.

The gene calls are TRBV27 and TRBJ1-2; D possibly corresponds to TRBD1 (6 bases). There are 14 residues in the CDR3. Between the trimmed V and J ends, which lost 10 bases and 1 base, there was a span of 16 bases. Germline CDR1 is MNHEY and CDR2 is SMNVEV (reference sequence). In DNA, the CDR3 is TGTGCCACCAAGACAGGATCCTTTAACTATGGCTACACCTTC. Its protein product is CATKTGSFNYGYTF.

In DNA form, the CDR3 reads TGTGCCAGCAGTTTATCCAGGTCTACCTACGAGCAGTACTTC. Translating it yields CASSLSRSTYEQYF. The genes are TRBV27 and TRBJ2-7; D is uncertain. Germline CDR1 and CDR2: MNHEY and SMNVEV (reference sequence). The V end was cut by 0 bases, the J end by 2 bases, with 8 bases between. This CDR3 has 14 amino acids.

This clone was seen a handful of times. V usage is TRBV28 and J usage is TRBJ1-5; D possibly corresponds to TRBD1 (5 bases). CDR3 length equals 14 residues. The germline V gene encodes CDR1 MDHEN and CDR2 SYDVKM. V was shortened by 1 base and J by 7 bases, with 11 bases between the two germline ends. In nucleotides, the CDR3 is TGTGCCAGCAGTTTATCAGGGAAGGGGCAGCCCCAGCATTTT. Amino acids: CASSLSGKGQPQHF. Looking up the rest from reference TRBV28 and TRBJ1-5 gives the full variable domain: DVKVTQSSRYLVKRTGEKVFLECVQDMDHENMFWYRQDPGLGLRLIYFSYDVKMKEKGDIPEGYSVSREKKERFSLILESASTNQTSMYLCASSLSGKGQPQHFGDGTRLSIL.

This clone was picked up one time. The rearrangement uses TRBV5-6 and TRBJ2-7, with D possibly being TRBD2 (5 bases). Germline lookup yields CDR1 SGHDT and CDR2 YYEEEE. The V and J ends lost 4 bases and 5 bases respectively, with 16 bases between them. The CDR3 is 14 residues long. CDR3 nucleotides: TGTGCCAGCAGCCTGCGGGCCCACTGGGACGAGCAGTACTTC. Its protein is CASSLRAHWDEQYF.

This chain's CDR3 is CASSLATGGVYEQYF. CDR3 nucleotides: TGCGCCAGCAGCTTGGCGACAGGGGGCGTCTACGAGCAGTACTTC. This rearrangement joins TRBV5-1 to TRBJ2-7; TRBD1 aligns across 10 bases. Trimming took 0 bases from V and 3 from J; bases not matched to a gene: 3. In germline, CDR1 is SGHRS, CDR2 YFSETQ. This CDR3 comprises 15 residues.

Regarding this clone: A read error may produce the germline difference seen at one junction end. V usage is TRBV7-9 and J usage is TRBJ2-7; maybe TRBD1 (6 bases). Germline V gene lookup returns CDR1 SEHNR and CDR2 FQNEAQ (reference sequence). The length of the CDR3 is 12 residues. DNA for the CDR3: TGTTCCAGCAGTCTGGGACACTACGAGCAGTACTTC. Protein product: CSSSLGHYEQYF.

CDR3 sequence reads: CASSSHYEQYF. As DNA, the CDR3 is TGTGCCAGCAGCTCACACTACGAGCAGTACTTC. The V and J genes are TRBV7-9 and TRBJ2-7; D remains ambiguous. The V end was cut by 4 bases, the J end by 3 bases, with 4 bases between. Germline V gene sequence: CDR1 SEHNR, CDR2 FQNEAQ (reference sequence). The CDR3 runs 11 residues.

CDR3 in amino acids: CASSQTDRLNTEAFF. The CDR3 DNA reads TGTGCCAGCAGCCAAACAGACAGACTGAACACTGAAGCTTTCTTT. The V gene is TRBV4-2, the J gene TRBJ1-1, with D possibly matching TRBD1 (5 bases). CDR1 and CDR2 (germline): LGHNA, YNFKEQ. The CDR3 spans 15 residues. V lost 2 bases and J 0 bases, leaving 10 bases between the germline ends.

The rearrangement joins TRBV4-2 to TRBJ2-3, with 12 positions matching TRBD2. This CDR3 contains 16 residues. The V segment lost 5 bases and the J segment 2 bases; nucleotides outside the gene matches: 5. From germline, CDR1 is LGHNA and CDR2 YNFKEQ. In nucleotides, the CDR3 is TGTGCCAGCAGCTTTGCTAGCGGGGGGGCCACAGATACGCAGTATTTT. Translation gives CASSFASGGATDTQYF.

This chain joins TRBV7-2 and TRBJ1-2; no clear D gene. The CDR3 covers 13 residues. From germline, CDR1 is SGHTA and CDR2 FQGNSA. V lost 3 bases, J lost 4 bases, and 9 bases lay in between. The CDR3, as DNA: TGTGCCAGCAGCTTCGGAACGGGCTATGGCTACACCTTC. It encodes CASSFGTGYGYTF.

The genes are TRBV29-1 and TRBJ2-3; D perhaps matches TRBD1 (6 bases). This CDR3 is 14 amino acids long. CDR1 SQVTM and CDR2 ANQGSEA come from the germline V gene. Trimming removed 6 bases at V and 0 bases at J, with 13 bases between. The CDR3 loop reads CSVPTGTSTDTQYF. The CDR3 DNA is TGCAGCGTCCCGACAGGCACTAGCACAGATACGCAGTATTTT.

The chain is built from TRBV19 and TRBJ2-1, with TRBD1 matching over 9 bases. The V segment lost 0 bases and the J segment 6 bases; nucleotides outside the gene matches: 15. The germline V gene has CDR1 LNHDA and CDR2 SQIVND (reference sequence). The CDR3 covers 19 residues. The chain's CDR3 is CASSIDLLGGQGGGNEQFF. The CDR3 DNA follows: TGTGCCAGTAGTATAGATCTATTGGGGGGACAGGGAGGAGGCAATGAGCAGTTCTTC.